This T cell receptor beta chain was identified during a study of shared T cell receptors in the human thymus. This CDR3 has 14 amino acids. Trimming took off 2 bases at V and 3 bases at J, with 10 bases between the two ends. CDR1 SGHTA and CDR2 FQGNSA come from the germline V gene. The data were produced by immunoSEQ multiplex PCR, yet TCRdb's version contains in-frame clones alone and is incomplete. The sample holds hundreds of thousands of clones, about 87% seen once. Another study also made use of these data, one on human thymus T cells. That paper notes: Corrective surgery for congenital heart defects was being performed on the healthy Finnish infants who served as donors. There appeared to be biased usage of V and J genes in thymic and blood repertoires. Related research reported highly overlapping thymic repertoires among unrelated individuals.

This receptor was identified in a boy younger than two with a congenital heart defect. V usage is TRBV7-2 and J usage is TRBJ1-2, with D perhaps matching TRBD1 (6 bases). Sequencing was performed on thymocytes. The CDR3 protein is CASSLSSGDYGYTF. The CDR3 coding sequence is TGTGCCAGCAGCTTAAGTTCAGGGGACTATGGCTACACCTTC.